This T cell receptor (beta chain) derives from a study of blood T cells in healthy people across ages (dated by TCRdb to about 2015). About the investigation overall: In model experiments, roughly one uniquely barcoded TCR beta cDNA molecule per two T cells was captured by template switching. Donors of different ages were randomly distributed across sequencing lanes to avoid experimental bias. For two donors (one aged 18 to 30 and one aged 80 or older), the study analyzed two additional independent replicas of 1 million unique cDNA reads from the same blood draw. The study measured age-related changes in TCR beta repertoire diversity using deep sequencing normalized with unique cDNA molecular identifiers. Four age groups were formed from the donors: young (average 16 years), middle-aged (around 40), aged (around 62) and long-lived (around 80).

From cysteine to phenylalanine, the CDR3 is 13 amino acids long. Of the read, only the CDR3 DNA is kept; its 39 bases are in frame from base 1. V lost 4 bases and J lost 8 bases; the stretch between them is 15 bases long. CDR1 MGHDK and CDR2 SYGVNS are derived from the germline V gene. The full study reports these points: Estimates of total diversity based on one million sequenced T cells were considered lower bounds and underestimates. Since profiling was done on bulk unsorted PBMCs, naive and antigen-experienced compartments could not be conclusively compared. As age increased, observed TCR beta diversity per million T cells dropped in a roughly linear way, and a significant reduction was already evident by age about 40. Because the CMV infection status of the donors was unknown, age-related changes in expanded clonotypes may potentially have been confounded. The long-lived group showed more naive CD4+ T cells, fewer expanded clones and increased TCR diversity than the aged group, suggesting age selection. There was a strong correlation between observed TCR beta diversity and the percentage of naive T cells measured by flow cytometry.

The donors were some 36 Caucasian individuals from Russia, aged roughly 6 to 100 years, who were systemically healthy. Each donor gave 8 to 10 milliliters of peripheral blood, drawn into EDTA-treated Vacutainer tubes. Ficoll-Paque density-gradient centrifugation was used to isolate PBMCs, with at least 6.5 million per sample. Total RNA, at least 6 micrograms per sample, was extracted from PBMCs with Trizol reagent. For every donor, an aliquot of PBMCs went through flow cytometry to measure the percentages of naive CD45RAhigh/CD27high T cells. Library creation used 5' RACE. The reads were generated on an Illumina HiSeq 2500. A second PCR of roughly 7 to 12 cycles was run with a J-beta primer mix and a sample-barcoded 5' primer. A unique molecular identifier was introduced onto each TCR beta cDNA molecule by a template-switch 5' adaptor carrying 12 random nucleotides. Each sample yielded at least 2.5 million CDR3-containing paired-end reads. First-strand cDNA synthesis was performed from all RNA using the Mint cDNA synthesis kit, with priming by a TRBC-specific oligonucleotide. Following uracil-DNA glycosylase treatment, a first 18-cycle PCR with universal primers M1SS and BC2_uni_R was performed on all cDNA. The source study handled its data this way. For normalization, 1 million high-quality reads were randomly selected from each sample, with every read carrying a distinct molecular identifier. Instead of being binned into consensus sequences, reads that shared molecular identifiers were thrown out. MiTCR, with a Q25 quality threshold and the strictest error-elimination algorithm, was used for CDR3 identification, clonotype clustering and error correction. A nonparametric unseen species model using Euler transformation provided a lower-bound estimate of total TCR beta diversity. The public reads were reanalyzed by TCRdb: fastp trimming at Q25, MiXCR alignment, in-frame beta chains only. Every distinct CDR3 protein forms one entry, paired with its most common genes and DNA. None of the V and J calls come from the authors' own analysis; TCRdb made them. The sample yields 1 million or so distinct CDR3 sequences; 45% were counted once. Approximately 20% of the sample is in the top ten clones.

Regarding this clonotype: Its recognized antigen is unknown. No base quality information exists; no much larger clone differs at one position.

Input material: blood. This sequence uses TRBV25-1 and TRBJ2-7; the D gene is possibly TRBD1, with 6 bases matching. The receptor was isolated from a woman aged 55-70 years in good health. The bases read TGTGCCAGCAGTGCCAACCGGGACACCAAGCAGTACTTC. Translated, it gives CASSANRDTKQYF.